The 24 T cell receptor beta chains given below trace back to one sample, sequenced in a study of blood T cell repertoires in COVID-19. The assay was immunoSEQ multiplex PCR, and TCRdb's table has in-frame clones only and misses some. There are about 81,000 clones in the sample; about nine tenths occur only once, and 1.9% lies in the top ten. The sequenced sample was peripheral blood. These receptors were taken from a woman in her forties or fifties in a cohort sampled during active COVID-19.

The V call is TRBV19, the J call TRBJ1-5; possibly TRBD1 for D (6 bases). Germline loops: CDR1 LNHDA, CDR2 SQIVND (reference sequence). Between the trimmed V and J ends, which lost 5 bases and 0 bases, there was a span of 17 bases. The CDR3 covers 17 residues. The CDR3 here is CASSPSRGTVSNQPQHF. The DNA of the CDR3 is TGTGCCAGTAGTCCATCAAGGGGGACGGTTAGCAATCAGCCCCAGCATTTT. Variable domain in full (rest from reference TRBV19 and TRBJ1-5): DGGITQSPKYLFRKEGQNVTLSCEQNLNHDAMYWYRQDPGQGLRLIYYSQIVNDFQKGDIAEGYSVSREKKESFPLTVTSAQKNPTAFYLCASSPSRGTVSNQPQHFGDGTRLSIL.

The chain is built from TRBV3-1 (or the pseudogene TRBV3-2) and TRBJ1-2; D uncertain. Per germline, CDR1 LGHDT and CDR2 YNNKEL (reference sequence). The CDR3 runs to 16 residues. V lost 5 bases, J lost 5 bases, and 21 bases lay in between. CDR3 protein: CASSSEGSGSYYGYTF. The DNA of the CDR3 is TGTGCCAGCAGCTCCGAGGGATCTGGAAGTTATTATGGCTACACCTTC.

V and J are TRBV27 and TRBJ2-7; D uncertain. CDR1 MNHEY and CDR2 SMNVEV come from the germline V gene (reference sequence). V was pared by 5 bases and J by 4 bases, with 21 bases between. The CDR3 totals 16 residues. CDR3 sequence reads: CASSVSSPATSYEQYF. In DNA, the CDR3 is TGTGCCAGCAGTGTGTCTAGTCCAGCTACCTCATACGAGCAGTACTTC.

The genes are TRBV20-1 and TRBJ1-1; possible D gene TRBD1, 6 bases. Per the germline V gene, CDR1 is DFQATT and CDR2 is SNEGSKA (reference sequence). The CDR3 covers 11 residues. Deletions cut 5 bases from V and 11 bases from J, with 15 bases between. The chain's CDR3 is CSAGGQPAAFF. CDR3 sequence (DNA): TGCAGTGCTGGTGGACAGCCGGCGGCTTTCTTT.

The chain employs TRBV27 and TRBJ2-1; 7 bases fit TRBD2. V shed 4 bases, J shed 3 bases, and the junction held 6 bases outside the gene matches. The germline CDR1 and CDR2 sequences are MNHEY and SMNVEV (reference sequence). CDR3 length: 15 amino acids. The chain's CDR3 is CASSSSLADYNEQFF. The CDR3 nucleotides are TGTGCCAGCAGTTCATCCCTAGCGGACTACAATGAGCAGTTCTTC.

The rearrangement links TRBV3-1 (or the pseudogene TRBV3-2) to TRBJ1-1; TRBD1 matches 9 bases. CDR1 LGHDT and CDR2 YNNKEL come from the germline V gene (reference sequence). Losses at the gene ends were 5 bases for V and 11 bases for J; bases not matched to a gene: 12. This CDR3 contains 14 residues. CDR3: CASSALGQGIGAFF. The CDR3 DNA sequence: TGTGCCAGCAGCGCCCTGGGACAGGGTATCGGGGCTTTCTTT.

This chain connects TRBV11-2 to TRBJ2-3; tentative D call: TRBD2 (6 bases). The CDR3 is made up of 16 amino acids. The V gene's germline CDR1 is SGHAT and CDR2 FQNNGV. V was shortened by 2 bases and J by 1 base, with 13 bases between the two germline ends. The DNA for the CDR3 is TGTGCCAGCAGCTTATTTGGGGGGACCGGCACAGATACGCAGTATTTT. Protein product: CASSLFGGTGTDTQYF.

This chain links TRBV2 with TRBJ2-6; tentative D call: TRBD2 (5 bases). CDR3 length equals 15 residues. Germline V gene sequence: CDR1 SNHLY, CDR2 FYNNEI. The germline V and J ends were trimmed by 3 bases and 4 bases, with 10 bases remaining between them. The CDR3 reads CASSDRGRGANVLTF. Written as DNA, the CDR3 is TGTGCCAGCAGTGATCGGGGTAGGGGGGCCAACGTCCTGACTTTC.

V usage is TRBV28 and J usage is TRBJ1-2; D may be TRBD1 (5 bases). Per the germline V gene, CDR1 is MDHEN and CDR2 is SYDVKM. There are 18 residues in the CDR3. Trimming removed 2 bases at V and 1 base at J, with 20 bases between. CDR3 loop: CASSLAGGWTSNNYGYTF. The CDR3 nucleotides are TGTGCCAGCAGTTTAGCGGGGGGATGGACGTCGAATAACTATGGCTACACCTTC.

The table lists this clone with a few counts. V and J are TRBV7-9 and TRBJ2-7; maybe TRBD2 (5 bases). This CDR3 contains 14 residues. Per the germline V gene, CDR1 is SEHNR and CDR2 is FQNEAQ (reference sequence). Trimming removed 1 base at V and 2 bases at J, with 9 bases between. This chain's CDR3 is CASSLGTEAYEQYF. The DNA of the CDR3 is TGTGCCAGCAGCTTAGGGACGGAGGCCTACGAGCAGTACTTC.

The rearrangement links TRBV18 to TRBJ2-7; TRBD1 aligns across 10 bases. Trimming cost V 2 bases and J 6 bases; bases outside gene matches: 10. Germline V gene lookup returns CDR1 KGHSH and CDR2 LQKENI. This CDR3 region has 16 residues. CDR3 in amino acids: CASSPMTGTGASEQYF. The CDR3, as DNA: TGTGCCAGCTCACCAATGACCGGGACAGGGGCGTCCGAGCAGTACTTC.

The CDR3: CAWSVDRGLGGPSGNTIYF. CDR3 in DNA: TGTGCCTGGAGTGTAGACAGGGGGCTCGGGGGCCCCTCTGGAAACACCATATATTTT. The chain joins TRBV30 to TRBJ1-3, with 10 bases matching TRBD1. CDR3 length: 19 amino acids. Trimming at V came to 0 bases and at J to 0 bases, leaving 11 bases not matched to a gene. Germline V gene lookup returns CDR1 GTSNPN and CDR2 SVGIG (reference sequence). The full variable domain, in which reference TRBV30 and TRBJ1-3 provide the parts outside the CDR3, is SQTIHQWPATLVQPVGSPLSLECTVEGTSNPNLYWYRQAAGRGLQLLFYSVGIGQISSEVPQNLSASRPQDRQFILSSKKLLLSDSGFYLCAWSVDRGLGGPSGNTIYFGEGSWLTVV.

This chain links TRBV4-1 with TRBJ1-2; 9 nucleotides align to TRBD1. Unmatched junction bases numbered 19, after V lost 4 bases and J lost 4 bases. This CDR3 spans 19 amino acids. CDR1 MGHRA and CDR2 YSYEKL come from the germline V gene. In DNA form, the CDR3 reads TGCGCCAGCAGCCTCCCAGAGCGGGACAGGGTATTACAAACCTATGGCTACACCTTC. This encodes CASSLPERDRVLQTYGYTF.

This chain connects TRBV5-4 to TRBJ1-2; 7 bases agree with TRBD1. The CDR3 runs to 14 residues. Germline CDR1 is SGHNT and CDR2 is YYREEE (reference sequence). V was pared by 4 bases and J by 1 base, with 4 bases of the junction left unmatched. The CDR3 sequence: CASSGQGGNYGYTF. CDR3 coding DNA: TGTGCCAGCAGCGGGCAGGGGGGTAACTATGGCTACACCTTC.

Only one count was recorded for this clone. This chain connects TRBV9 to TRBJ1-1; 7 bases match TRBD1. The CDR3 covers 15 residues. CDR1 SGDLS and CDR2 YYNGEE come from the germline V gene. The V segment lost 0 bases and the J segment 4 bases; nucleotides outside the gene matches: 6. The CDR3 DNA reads TGTGCCAGCAGCGTAGAGCCAGGGGGAACCACTGAAGCTTTCTTT. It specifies CASSVEPGGTTEAFF. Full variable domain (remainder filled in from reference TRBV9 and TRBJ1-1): DSGVTQTPKHLITATGQRVTLRCSPRSGDLSVYWYQQSLDQGLQFLIQYYNGEERAKGNILERFSAQQFPDLHSELNLSSLELGDSALYFCASSVEPGGTTEAFFGQGTRLTVV.

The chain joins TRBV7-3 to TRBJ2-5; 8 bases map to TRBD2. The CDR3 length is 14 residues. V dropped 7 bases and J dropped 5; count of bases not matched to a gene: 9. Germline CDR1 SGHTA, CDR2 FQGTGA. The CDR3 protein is CASTPGLGGETQYF. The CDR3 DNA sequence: TGTGCCAGCACCCCGGGACTAGGAGGGGAGACCCAGTACTTC. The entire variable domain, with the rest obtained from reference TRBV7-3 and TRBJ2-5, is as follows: GAGVSQTPSNKVTEKGKYVELRCDPISGHTALYWYRQSLGQGPEFLIYFQGTGAADDSGLPNDRFFAVRPEGSVSTLKIQRTERGDSAVYLCASTPGLGGETQYFGPGTRLLVL.

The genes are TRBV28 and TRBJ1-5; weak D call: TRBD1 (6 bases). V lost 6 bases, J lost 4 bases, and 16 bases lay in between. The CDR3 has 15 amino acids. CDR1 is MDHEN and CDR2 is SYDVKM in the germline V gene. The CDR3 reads CASSEILGANQPQHF. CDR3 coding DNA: TGTGCCAGCAGCGAAATTTTGGGGGCTAATCAGCCCCAGCATTTT.

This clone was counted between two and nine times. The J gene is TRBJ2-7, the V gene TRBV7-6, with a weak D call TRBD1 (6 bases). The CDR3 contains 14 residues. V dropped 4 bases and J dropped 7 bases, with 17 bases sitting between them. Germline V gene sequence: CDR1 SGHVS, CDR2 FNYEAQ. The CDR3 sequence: CASSSGTHEGEQYF. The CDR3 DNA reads TGTGCCAGCAGCTCGGGGACACACGAGGGTGAGCAGTACTTC.

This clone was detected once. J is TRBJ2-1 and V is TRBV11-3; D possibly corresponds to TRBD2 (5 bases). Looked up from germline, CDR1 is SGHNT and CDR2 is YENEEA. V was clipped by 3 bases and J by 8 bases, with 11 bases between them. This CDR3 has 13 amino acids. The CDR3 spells CASSLASHDEQFF. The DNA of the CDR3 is TGTGCCAGCAGCTTGGCTAGCCACGATGAGCAGTTCTTC.

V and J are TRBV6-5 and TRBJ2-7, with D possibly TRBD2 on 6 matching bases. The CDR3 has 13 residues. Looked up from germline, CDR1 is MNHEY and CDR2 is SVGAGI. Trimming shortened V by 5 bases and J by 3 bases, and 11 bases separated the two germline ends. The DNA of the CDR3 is TGTGCCAGCAGTCCACGGGGAGGCTACGAGCAGTACTTC. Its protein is CASSPRGGYEQYF.

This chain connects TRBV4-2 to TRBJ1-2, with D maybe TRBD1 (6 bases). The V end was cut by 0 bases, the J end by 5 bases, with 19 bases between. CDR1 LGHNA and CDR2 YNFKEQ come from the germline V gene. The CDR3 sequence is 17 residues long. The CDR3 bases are TGTGCCAGCAGCCAAGAACAAAGACAGCAGGGGTTTTATGGCTACACCTTC. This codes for CASSQEQRQQGFYGYTF.

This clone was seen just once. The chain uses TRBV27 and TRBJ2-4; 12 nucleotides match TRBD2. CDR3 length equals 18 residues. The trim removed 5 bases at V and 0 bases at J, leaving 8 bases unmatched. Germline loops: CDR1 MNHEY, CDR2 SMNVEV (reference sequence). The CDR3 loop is CASSPGTSGLLAKNIQYF. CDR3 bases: TGTGCCAGCAGTCCAGGGACTAGCGGGTTACTAGCCAAAAACATTCAGTACTTC.

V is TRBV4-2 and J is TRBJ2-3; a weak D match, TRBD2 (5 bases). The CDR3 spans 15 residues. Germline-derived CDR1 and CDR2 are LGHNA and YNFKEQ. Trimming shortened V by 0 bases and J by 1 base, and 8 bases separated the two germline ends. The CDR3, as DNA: TGTGCCAGCAGCCAAGATGCGGGCCGCACAGATACGCAGTATTTT. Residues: CASSQDAGRTDTQYF.

This CDR3 is CASSSAGTGDMNTQYF. CDR3 DNA sequence: TGCGCCAGCAGTTCAGCTGGGACAGGGGATATGAATACGCAGTATTTT. The V and J genes are TRBV5-1 and TRBJ2-3; 10 nucleotides agree with TRBD1. The CDR3 has 16 residues. V shed 5 bases and J 7 bases; nucleotides not matched to a gene: 13. The germline gives CDR1 SGHRS, CDR2 YFSETQ.